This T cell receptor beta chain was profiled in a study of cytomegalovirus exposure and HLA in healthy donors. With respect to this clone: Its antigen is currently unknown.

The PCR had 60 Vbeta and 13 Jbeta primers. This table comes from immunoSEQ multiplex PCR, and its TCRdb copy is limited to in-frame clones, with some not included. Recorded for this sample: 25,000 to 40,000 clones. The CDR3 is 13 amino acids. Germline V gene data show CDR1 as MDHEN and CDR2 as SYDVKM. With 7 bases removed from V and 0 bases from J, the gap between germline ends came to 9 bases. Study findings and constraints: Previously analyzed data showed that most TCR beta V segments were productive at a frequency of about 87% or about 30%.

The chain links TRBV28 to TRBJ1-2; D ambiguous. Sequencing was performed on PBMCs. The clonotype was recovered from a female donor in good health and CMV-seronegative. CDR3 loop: CASNLGTNYGYTF. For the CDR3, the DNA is TGTGCCAGCAACTTGGGCACTAACTATGGCTACACCTTC.